The clone carrying this T cell receptor beta chain was detected only a few times. This record comes from a study of molecular identifiers for immune sequencing clone quantification. The use of previously described methods and listed TCR primers produced the bulk TCR libraries. TCRdb re-derived calls from the PCR reads in MiXCR, one entry per CDR3 protein. The repertoire holds hundreds of thousands of distinct CDR3 sequences, 24% seen once, with around 0.74% in the top ten. Naive CD8 T cells were picked out by sorting for CD8+CD4-CCR7+CD45RA+. V lost 2 bases, J lost 5 bases, and 14 bases lay in between. The germline gives CDR1 MGHDK, CDR2 SYGVNS. CDR3 length equals 15 residues.

The chain is built from TRBV25-1 and TRBJ2-3; D is uncertain. Sequencing was performed on naive CD8+ T cells from blood, with Jurkat cell RNA spiked in. Specified subset: FACS-sorted CD8+CD4-CCR7+CD45RA+ naive T cells. The receptor was derived from a human donor in good health. Some libraries in this study had Jurkat cell RNA spiked in. CDR3 bases: TGTGCCAGCAGTGAAACGTCCCTCCTTGGAGATACGCAGTATTTT. The encoded protein is CASSETSLLGDTQYF.